Following are 8 T cell receptor beta chains from one sample sequenced in a study of cytomegalovirus exposure and HLA in healthy donors. The study ran its PCR with 60 Vbeta and 13 Jbeta primers. TCRdb's copy holds only in-frame clones and misses some; the assay was immunoSEQ multiplex PCR. The data hold about 94,000 clones, with around 8% observed a single time. Sample: PBMCs. Receptors were obtained from a man in his forties or fifties in good health and CMV-seronegative.

This clone has just a few counts. Written as DNA, the CDR3 is TGCGCCAGCAGCCAACCCCGGGTTCGAGGGTTCCAAGAGACCCAGTACTTC. This encodes CASSQPRVRGFQETQYF. The chain carries TRBV4-1 and TRBJ2-5, with D maybe TRBD2 (5 bases). This CDR3 has 17 amino acids. Looked up from germline, CDR1 is MGHRA and CDR2 is YSYEKL. Trimming took off 2 bases at V and 1 base at J, with 17 bases between the two ends.

This clone turned up a few times. J is TRBJ1-1 and V is TRBV2, with D maybe TRBD1 (5 bases). Germline values: CDR1 SNHLY, CDR2 FYNNEI. V was shortened by 2 bases and J by 3 bases, with 19 bases between the two germline ends. The CDR3 contains 17 residues. Written as DNA, the CDR3 is TGTGCCAGCAGTGAATGGGATCTTGCGGGGGGGGACACTGAAGCTTTCTTT. The encoded protein is CASSEWDLAGGDTEAFF.

This clone has only a few counts. The chain recombines TRBV28 with TRBJ2-1; D gene uncertain. V lost 7 bases and J lost 3, with 13 bases in between. Per germline, CDR1 MDHEN and CDR2 SYDVKM. This CDR3 spans 14 amino acids. The CDR3 DNA is TGTGCCAGCAAGGTTTTGGGCTTCTACAATGAGCAGTTCTTC. The encoded protein is CASKVLGFYNEQFF.

This sequence joins TRBV21-1 and TRBJ2-3; the table's D call of TRBD1 was not tested on the DNA. TRBV21-1 is termed a pseudogene. This CDR3 has 16 amino acids. The CDR3 here is CASSKETGPSTDTQYF. The CDR3 DNA follows: TGTGCCAGCAGCAAAGAAACAGGGCCTAGCACAGATACGCAGTATTTT.

This chain links TRBV7-2 with TRBJ2-2; D not resolved. CDR3 size: 13 residues. Trimming took 2 bases from V and 6 from J, leaving 7 bases between them. Germline V lookup: CDR1 SGHTA, CDR2 FQGNSA. CDR3 protein: CASSLNTAGELFF. The CDR3 bases are TGTGCCAGCAGCTTAAACACAGCCGGGGAGCTGTTTTTT.

The chain couples TRBV7-2 to TRBJ1-2, with 7 bases aligning to TRBD1. Germline assignment: CDR1 SGHTA and CDR2 FQGNSA. The V segment lost 5 bases and the J segment 4 bases; nucleotides outside the gene matches: 10. The CDR3 has 15 amino acids. The DNA of the CDR3 is TGTGCCAGCAGCCGAGACAGGGTTGGATCCTATGGCTACACCTTC. Translated, it gives CASSRDRVGSYGYTF. Based on the CDR3 plus reference TRBV7-2 and TRBJ1-2, the full variable domain is GAGVSQSPSNKVTEKGKDVELRCDPISGHTALYWYRQSLGQGLEFLIYFQGNSAPDKSGLPSDRFSAERTGGSVSTLTIQRTQQEDSAVYLCASSRDRVGSYGYTFGSGTRLTVV.

This clone was detected only a few times. This CDR3 is CAWSVRSGYEKLFF. DNA of the CDR3: TGTGCCTGGAGTGTACGGTCGGGATATGAAAAACTGTTTTTT. The chain carries TRBV30 and TRBJ1-4; D gene unclear. V dropped 0 bases and J dropped 6 bases, with 11 bases sitting between them. The CDR3 extends over 14 amino acids. The germline CDR1 and CDR2 sequences are GTSNPN and SVGIG (reference sequence). Complete variable domain (other parts from reference TRBV30 and TRBJ1-4): SQTIHQWPATLVQPVGSPLSLECTVEGTSNPNLYWYRQAAGRGLQLLFYSVGIGQISSEVPQNLSASRPQDRQFILSSKKLLLSDSGFYLCAWSVRSGYEKLFFGSGTQLSVL.

The chain has TRBV6-1 and TRBJ1-1; tentatively, D is TRBD1 (5 bases). The CDR3 length is 12 residues. V dropped 3 bases and J dropped 9 bases, with 11 bases sitting between them. Germline CDR1 reads MNHNS; CDR2 reads SASEGT. The CDR3 nucleotides are TGTGCCAGCAGTGAGATGACAGACCAAGCTTTCTTT. This encodes CASSEMTDQAFF.